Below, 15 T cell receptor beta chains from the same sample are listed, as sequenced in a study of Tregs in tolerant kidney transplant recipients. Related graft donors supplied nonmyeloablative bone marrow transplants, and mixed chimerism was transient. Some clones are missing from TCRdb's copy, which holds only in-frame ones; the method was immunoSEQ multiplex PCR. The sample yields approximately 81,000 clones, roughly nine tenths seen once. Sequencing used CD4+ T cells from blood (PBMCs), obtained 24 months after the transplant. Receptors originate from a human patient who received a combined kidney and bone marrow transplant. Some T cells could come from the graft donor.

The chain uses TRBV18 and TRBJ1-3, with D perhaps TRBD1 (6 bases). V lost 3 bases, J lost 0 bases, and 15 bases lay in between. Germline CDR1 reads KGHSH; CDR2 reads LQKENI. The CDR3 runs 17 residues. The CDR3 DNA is TGTGCCAGCTCACCTTCGGGTGGACAGTACTCTGGAAACACCATATATTTT. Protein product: CASSPSGGQYSGNTIYF.

The CDR3 protein is CASRLSGAGGQNTDTQYF. DNA of the CDR3: TGCGCCAGCAGGCTCAGTGGTGCGGGGGGCCAAAACACAGATACGCAGTATTTT. The V gene is TRBV4-1, the J gene TRBJ2-3; 8 bases map to TRBD2. Germline-derived CDR1 and CDR2 are MGHRA and YSYEKL. This CDR3 spans 18 amino acids. Losses at the gene ends were 6 bases for V and 2 bases for J; bases not matched to a gene: 16.

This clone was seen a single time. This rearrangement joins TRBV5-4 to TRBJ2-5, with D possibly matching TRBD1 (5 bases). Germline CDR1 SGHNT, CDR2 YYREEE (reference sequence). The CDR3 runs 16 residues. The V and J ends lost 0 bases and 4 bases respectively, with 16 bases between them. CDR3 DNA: TGTGCCAGCAGCTTGGCACCAGGGTCATTGGTAGAGACCCAGTACTTC. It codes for CASSLAPGSLVETQYF.

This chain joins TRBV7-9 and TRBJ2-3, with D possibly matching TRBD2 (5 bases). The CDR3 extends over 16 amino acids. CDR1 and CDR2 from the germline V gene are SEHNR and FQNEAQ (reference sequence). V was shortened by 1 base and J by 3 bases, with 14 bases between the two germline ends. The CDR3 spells CASSLGDGIATDTQYF. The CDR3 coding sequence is TGTGCCAGCAGCTTAGGAGATGGGATAGCGACAGATACGCAGTATTTT.

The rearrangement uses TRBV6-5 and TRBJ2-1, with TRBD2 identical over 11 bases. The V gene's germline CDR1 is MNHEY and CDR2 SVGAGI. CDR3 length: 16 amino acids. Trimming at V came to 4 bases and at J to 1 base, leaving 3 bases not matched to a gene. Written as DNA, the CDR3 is TGTGCCAGCAGTTCTAGGACTAGCGGGTCCTACAATGAGCAGTTCTTC. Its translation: CASSSRTSGSYNEQFF.

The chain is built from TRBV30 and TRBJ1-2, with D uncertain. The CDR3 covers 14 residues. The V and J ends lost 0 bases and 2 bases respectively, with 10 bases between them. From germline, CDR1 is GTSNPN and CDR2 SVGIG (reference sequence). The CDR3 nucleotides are TGTGCCTGGAGTGTACTGGGCAGAAACTATGGCTACACCTTC. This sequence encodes CAWSVLGRNYGYTF.

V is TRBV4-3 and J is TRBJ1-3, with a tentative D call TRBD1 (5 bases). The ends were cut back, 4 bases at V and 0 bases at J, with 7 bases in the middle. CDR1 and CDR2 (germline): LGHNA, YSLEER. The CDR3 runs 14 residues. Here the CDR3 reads CASSRGFSGNTIYF. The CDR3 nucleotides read TGCGCCAGCAGCCGGGGCTTCTCTGGAAACACCATATATTTT.

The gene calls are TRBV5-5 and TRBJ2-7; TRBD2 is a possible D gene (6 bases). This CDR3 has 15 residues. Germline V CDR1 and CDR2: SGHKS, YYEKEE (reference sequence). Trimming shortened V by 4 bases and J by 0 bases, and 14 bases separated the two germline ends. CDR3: CASSLGGGASYEQYF. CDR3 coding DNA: TGTGCCAGCAGCCTGGGCGGCGGGGCCTCCTACGAGCAGTACTTC.

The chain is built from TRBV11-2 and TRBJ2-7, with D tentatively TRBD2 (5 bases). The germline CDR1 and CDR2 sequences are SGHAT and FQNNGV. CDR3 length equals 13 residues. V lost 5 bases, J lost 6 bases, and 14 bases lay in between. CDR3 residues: CASSPGVLAEQYF. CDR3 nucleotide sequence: TGTGCCAGCAGCCCCGGGGTTCTTGCCGAGCAGTACTTC.

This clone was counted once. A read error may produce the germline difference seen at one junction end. As DNA, the CDR3 is TGTGCCACCAGCTTGGGAGGGGCCGGTTACCACCAAGAGACCCAGTACTTC. Encoded protein: CATSLGGAGYHQETQYF. The rearrangement uses TRBV7-6 and TRBJ2-5, with 7 positions matching TRBD2. The CDR3 length is 17 residues. Germline CDR1 and CDR2: SGHVS and FNYEAQ.

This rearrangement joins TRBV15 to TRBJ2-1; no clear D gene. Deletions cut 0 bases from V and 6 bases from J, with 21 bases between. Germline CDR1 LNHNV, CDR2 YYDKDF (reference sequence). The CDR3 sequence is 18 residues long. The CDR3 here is CATSREVRSSYGLNEQFF. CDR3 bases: TGTGCCACCAGCAGAGAGGTCCGTAGCAGCTATGGTCTCAATGAGCAGTTCTTC.

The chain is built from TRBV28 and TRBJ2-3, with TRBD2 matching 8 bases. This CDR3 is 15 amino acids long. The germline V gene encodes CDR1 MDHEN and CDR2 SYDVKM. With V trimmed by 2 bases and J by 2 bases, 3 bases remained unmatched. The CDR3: CASSLSGGTTDTQYF. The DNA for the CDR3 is TGTGCCAGCAGTTTAAGCGGGGGCACCACAGATACGCAGTATTTT.

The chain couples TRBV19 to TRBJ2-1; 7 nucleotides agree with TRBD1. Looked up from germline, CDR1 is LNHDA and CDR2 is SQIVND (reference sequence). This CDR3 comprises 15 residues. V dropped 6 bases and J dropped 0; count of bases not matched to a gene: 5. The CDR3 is CASSLTGSSYNEQFF. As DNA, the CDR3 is TGTGCCAGTAGCTTGACAGGGAGCTCCTACAATGAGCAGTTCTTC.

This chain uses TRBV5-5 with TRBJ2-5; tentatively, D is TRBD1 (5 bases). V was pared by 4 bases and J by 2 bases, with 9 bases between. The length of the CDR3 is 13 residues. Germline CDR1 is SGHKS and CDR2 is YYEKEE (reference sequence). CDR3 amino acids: CASSVDRQETQYF. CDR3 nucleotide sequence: TGTGCCAGCAGCGTAGACAGACAAGAGACCCAGTACTTC. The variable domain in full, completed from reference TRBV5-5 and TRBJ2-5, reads DAGVTQSPTHLIKTRGQQVTLRCSPISGHKSVSWYQQVLGQGPQFIFQYYEKEERGRGNFPDRFSARQFPNYSSELNVNALLLGDSALYLCASSVDRQETQYFGPGTRLLVL.

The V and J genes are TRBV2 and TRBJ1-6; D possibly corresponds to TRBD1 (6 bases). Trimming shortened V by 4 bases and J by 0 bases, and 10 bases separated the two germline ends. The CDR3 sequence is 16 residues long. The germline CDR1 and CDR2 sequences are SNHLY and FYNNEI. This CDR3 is CASSGQASSYNSPLHF. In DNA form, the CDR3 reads TGTGCCAGCAGTGGACAGGCGAGCTCCTATAATTCACCCCTCCACTTT.